These 16 T cell receptor beta chains came from one sample sequenced in a study of blood T cells in healthy people across ages. For the second PCR, which ran for roughly 6 to 11 cycles, a sample-barcoded 5' primer and a J-beta primer mix were used. TCRdb independently ran MiXCR on the 5' RACE reads; one entry per CDR3 protein. The sample has 1.5 million to 2 million distinct CDR3 sequences, 28% seen once. Input material: blood. The receptors stem from a woman aged 30 to 39 in good health.

There are a few counts of this clonotype. V and J are TRBV3-1 and TRBJ2-5, with a tentative D call TRBD2 (5 bases). The CDR3 sequence is 15 residues long. Germline CDR1 is LGHDT and CDR2 is YNNKEL (reference sequence). Deletions cut 0 bases from V and 5 bases from J, with 13 bases between. CDR3 bases: TGTGCCAGCAGCCAAGAACGGACGGGGATGGAGACCCAGTACTTC. Encoded protein: CASSQERTGMETQYF.

This clonotype was recorded at least ten times. J is TRBJ2-7 and V is TRBV7-2; 14 bases fit TRBD2. The V gene's germline CDR1 is SGHTA and CDR2 FQGNSA. The CDR3 runs to 16 residues. The junction had 9 bases not matched to a gene; V was cut back by 5 bases and J by 6 bases. In DNA, the CDR3 is TGTGCCAGCAGCCAAGGGACTAGCGGGAGTGGAGGCGAGCAGTACTTC. As protein: CASSQGTSGSGGEQYF.

A remark on this clonotype: This may arise from a read error, as a much more abundant clone is one base away. The chain joins TRBV12-3 or TRBV12-4 to TRBJ1-2; 8 bases match TRBD1. CDR3 length equals 12 residues. The CDR3 DNA reads as TGTGCCGGCAGTGACAGGGGATACGGCTACACCTTC. Translated, it gives CAGSDRGYGYTF.

V and J are TRBV6-1 and TRBJ1-4; D unresolved. Trimming shortened V by 6 bases and J by 5 bases, and 4 bases separated the two germline ends. Germline V gene sequence: CDR1 MNHNS, CDR2 SASEGT. This CDR3 is built from 11 residues. Here the CDR3 reads CASRRNEKLFF. CDR3 coding DNA: TGTGCCAGCAGACGGAATGAAAAACTGTTTTTT.

In this sample, this clonotype turned up many times. This chain connects TRBV6-2 or TRBV6-3 to TRBJ2-7; D is uncertain. The V gene's germline CDR1 is MNHEY and CDR2 SVGEGT. The CDR3 is 13 residues long. Trimming took off 8 bases at V and 3 bases at J, with 14 bases between the two ends. CDR3 sequence (DNA): TGTGCCAGCCAAGGAATCGGTGTCTACGAGCAGTACTTC. Its protein product is CASQGIGVYEQYF.

This clonotype was observed at least ten times. CDR3 sequence (DNA): TGCAGCGGGCTGGCCTTGGTCGCCGAGCAGTACTTC. This sequence encodes CSGLALVAEQYF. The J gene is TRBJ2-7, the V gene TRBV20-1; D not certain. The CDR3 totals 12 residues. Germline loops: CDR1 DFQATT, CDR2 SNEGSKA (reference sequence).

This chain connects TRBV5-1 to TRBJ1-5, with 7 bases identical to TRBD1. The junction had 8 bases not matched to a gene; V was cut back by 0 bases and J by 2 bases. Germline V gene data show CDR1 as SGHRS and CDR2 as YFSETQ. This CDR3 is 17 amino acids long. The CDR3 DNA reads as TGCGCCAGCAGCTTGGGGCCGACAGGGAGTGGCAATCAGCCCCAGCATTTT. Translated: CASSLGPTGSGNQPQHF. The complete variable domain, with remaining parts taken from reference TRBV5-1 and TRBJ1-5, reads KAGVTQTPRYLIKTRGQQVTLSCSPISGHRSVSWYQQTPGQGLQFLFEYFSETQRNKGNFPGRFSGRQFSNSRSEMNVSTLELGDSALYLCASSLGPTGSGNQPQHFGDGTRLSIL.

The table lists this clonotype with a few counts. V gene TRBV28 combines with J gene TRBJ2-5; no clear D. CDR3 size: 14 residues. CDR1 and CDR2 from the germline V gene are MDHEN and SYDVKM. V lost 5 bases, J lost 1 base, and 11 bases lay in between. The CDR3: CASSADTVQETQYF. For the CDR3, the DNA is TGTGCCAGCAGTGCTGACACCGTCCAAGAGACCCAGTACTTC. The complete variable domain, with remaining parts taken from reference TRBV28 and TRBJ2-5, reads DVKVTQSSRYLVKRTGEKVFLECVQDMDHENMFWYRQDPGLGLRLIYFSYDVKMKEKGDIPEGYSVSREKKERFSLILESASTNQTSMYLCASSADTVQETQYFGPGTRLLVL.

The table lists this clonotype with many counts. The rearrangement links TRBV6-5 to TRBJ1-5; 8 positions match TRBD1. The length of the CDR3 is 13 residues. Looked up from germline, CDR1 is MNHEY and CDR2 is SVGAGI. V shed 5 bases and J 7 bases; nucleotides not matched to a gene: 4. CDR3 loop: CASSDRGRQPQHF. In DNA form, the CDR3 reads TGTGCCAGCAGTGACAGGGGTCGGCAGCCCCAGCATTTT.

The CDR3 loop is CASSVGGRSGNEQYF. In DNA, the CDR3 is TGTGCCAGCAGCGTCGGTGGTAGATCGGGCAATGAGCAGTACTTC. The chain joins TRBV9 to TRBJ2-7; D gene unclear. The length of the CDR3 is 15 residues. Germline CDR1 reads SGDLS; CDR2 reads YYNGEE. V dropped 2 bases and J dropped 7 bases, with 19 bases sitting between them.

This clonotype was seen repeatedly, ten times or more. The rearrangement links TRBV20-1 to TRBJ1-2; 8 nucleotides align to TRBD1. CDR3 length equals 13 residues. Trimming removed 5 bases from V and 4 bases from J; junction bases left unmatched: 6. Germline assignment: CDR1 DFQATT and CDR2 SNEGSKA (reference sequence). The DNA of the CDR3 is TGCAGTGCTCCCGACAGGGGTACCTATGGCTACACCTTC. It yields the protein CSAPDRGTYGYTF.

The chain joins TRBV20-1 to TRBJ2-3, with D maybe TRBD2 (5 bases). This CDR3 region has 14 residues. With 7 bases removed from V and 6 bases from J, the gap between germline ends came to 20 bases. Germline lookup yields CDR1 DFQATT and CDR2 SNEGSKA (reference sequence). The CDR3 loop reads CSVRSPGVPDTQYF. For the CDR3, the DNA is TGCAGTGTAAGAAGTCCCGGGGTTCCGGATACGCAGTATTTT.

This clonotype appeared a few times. The chain employs TRBV24-1 and TRBJ2-1, with 13 positions matching TRBD2. Germline loops: CDR1 KGHDR, CDR2 SFDVKD. There are 16 residues in the CDR3. The V and J ends lost 4 bases and 10 bases, in that order; junction bases with no gene match: 9. In DNA form, the CDR3 reads TGTGCCACCAGTGACCCCACTAGCGGGGGGGCGGGGGAGCAGTTCTTC. The encoded protein is CATSDPTSGGAGEQFF.

There are a few counts of this clonotype. This clone may be a read error of a much larger clone one base away. The chain uses TRBV6-5 and TRBJ2-4, with 7 bases matching TRBD1. Germline loops: CDR1 MNHEY, CDR2 SVGAGI. This CDR3 is built from 15 residues. CDR3 residues: CAGSRDSTYKNIQYF. The CDR3 DNA reads TGTGCCGGCAGTCGGGACAGCACGTACAAAAACATTCAGTACTTC.

This clonotype appeared many times. The junction differs from germline at one of its ends, possibly a read error. V and J are TRBV7-2 and TRBJ2-3, with TRBD2 matching over 7 bases. This CDR3 contains 14 residues. Germline loops: CDR1 SGHTA, CDR2 FQGNSA. For the CDR3, the DNA is TGCGCCAGCAGCTCCCGGGACTACACAGATACGCAGTATTTT. This encodes CASSSRDYTDTQYF.

The table lists this clonotype with a few counts. The chain employs TRBV12-3 or TRBV12-4 and TRBJ1-6; possibly TRBD1 for D (6 bases). Trimming left V 5 bases short and J 7 bases short, with 15 bases between. The CDR3 is 15 residues long. CDR3 in amino acids: CASSPGQLGNSPLHF. The CDR3 DNA reads TGTGCCAGCAGTCCCGGACAGCTTGGGAATTCACCCCTCCACTTT.